The rows below give T cell receptor beta chains drawn from one sample of a study of shared clonotypes between healthy human individuals. Data came from immunoSEQ multiplex PCR; TCRdb stores just in-frame clones and leaves some out. The data contain fewer than 600,000 clones, 79% of them singletons. The sample taken for sequencing was PBMCs. These receptors were taken from a woman in her 40s in good health. Some clones in this sample may be carry-over from other donors' samples. Each CDR3 is given with its conserved first and last residue. The order of the fields is D gene, clone size, J gene, V gene, CDR3 DNA, CDR3 protein. D genes are given only for firm matches. Some rows have no size entry. The others give once, few or many, or a class for an expanded clone.

D: .
size: .
J: TRBJ1-1
V: TRBV29-1
DNA: TGCAGCGTTGAAGAATGGCCTGAAGCTTTCTTT
CDR3: CSVEEWPEAFF

D: TRBD1
size: .
J: TRBJ1-1
V: TRBV7-9
DNA: TGTGCCAGCAGCCCGACAGGGAGATTCACCCCTGAAGCTTTCTTT
CDR3: CASSPTGRFTPEAFF

D: .
size: .
J: TRBJ1-2
V: TRBV6-5
DNA: TGTGCCAGCAGTTACCAGGCAGCCAACTATGGCTACACCTTC
CDR3: CASSYQAANYGYTF

D: .
size: .
J: TRBJ1-4
V: TRBV20-1
DNA: TGCAGTGCAAACCTTAATGAAAAACTGTTTTTT
CDR3: CSANLNEKLFF

D: TRBD1
size: .
J: TRBJ1-2
V: TRBV4-2
DNA: TGTGCCAGCAGCCTACAGGGGGGAGGGCTAGATGGCTACACCTTC
CDR3: CASSLQGGGLDGYTF

D: .
size: .
J: TRBJ2-1
V: TRBV4-1
DNA: TGCGCCAGCAGCCAAGAGGCTGGGGAGCAGTTCTTC
CDR3: CASSQEAGEQFF

D: TRBD1
size: .
J: TRBJ2-2
V: TRBV28
DNA: TGTGCCACCGATCTACCGGGACAGGGCGGGACCGGGGAGCTGTTTTTT
CDR3: CATDLPGQGGTGELFF

D: .
size: .
J: TRBJ1-3
V: TRBV7-9
DNA: TGTGCCAGCAGCCTGGCGGGAAGGGGAAACACCATATATTTT
CDR3: CASSLAGRGNTIYF

D: TRBD1
size: .
J: TRBJ1-1
V: TRBV29-1
DNA: TGCAGCGTTGAAAGACAGGGTGACACTGAAGCTTTCTTT
CDR3: CSVERQGDTEAFF

D: TRBD1
size: .
J: TRBJ1-4
V: TRBV2
DNA: TGTGCCAGCAGTCCGGACAGGGGAAATGAAAAACTGTTTTTT
CDR3: CASSPDRGNEKLFF

D: .
size: .
J: TRBJ2-5
V: TRBV10-1
DNA: TGCGCCAGCAGCCACCGGGACCTCTTAACCCAGTACTTC
CDR3: CASSHRDLLTQYF

D: TRBD2
size: few
J: TRBJ2-5
V: TRBV5-1
DNA: TGCGCCAGCAGCGCCCCGACTAGCGGTCAAGAGACCCAGTACTTC
CDR3: CASSAPTSGQETQYF

D: .
size: .
J: TRBJ2-5
V: TRBV5-5
DNA: TGTGCCAGCAGCCCACGGGGCCAAGAGACCCAGTACTTC
CDR3: CASSPRGQETQYF

D: TRBD2
size: few
J: TRBJ2-7
V: TRBV5-1
DNA: TGCGCCAGCAGCGGGGGACTAGCGGGAAGCGCCTACGAGCAGTACTTC
CDR3: CASSGGLAGSAYEQYF

D: TRBD2
size: .
J: TRBJ2-7
V: TRBV5-1
DNA: TGCGCCAGCAGCGTGACTAGCGGGAGCCAAGAGCAGTACTTC
CDR3: CASSVTSGSQEQYF

D: TRBD1
size: once
J: TRBJ2-7
V: TRBV2
DNA: TGTGCCAGCCGGGACAGGGGCTTCGAGCAGTACTTC
CDR3: CASRDRGFEQYF

D: TRBD2
size: .
J: TRBJ2-7
V: TRBV2
DNA: TGTGCCAGCACCTTGGGACTAGGAGTCTACGAGCAGTACTTC
CDR3: CASTLGLGVYEQYF

D: .
size: many
J: TRBJ1-1
V: TRBV11-2
DNA: TGTGCCAGCAGCCCCTTGTCCACTGAAGCTTTCTTT
CDR3: CASSPLSTEAFF

D: .
size: .
J: TRBJ1-1
V: TRBV7-9
DNA: TGTGCCAGCAGCTTAAATCCCCCCCAGGCGGCTTTCTTT
CDR3: CASSLNPPQAAFF

D: .
size: .
J: TRBJ2-7
V: TRBV27
DNA: TGTGCCAGCAGTTTGCTGTGGAGCTCCTACGAGCAGTACTTC
CDR3: CASSLLWSSYEQYF

D: .
size: .
J: TRBJ2-6
V: TRBV29-1
DNA: TGCAGCGTCCAGCCCTCTGGGGCCAACGTCCTGACTTTC
CDR3: CSVQPSGANVLTF

D: TRBD1
size: .
J: TRBJ2-1
V: TRBV29-1
DNA: TGCAGCGTTTTCGAGGGACAGGGGGCGGTGGGCAATGAGCAGTTCTTC
CDR3: CSVFEGQGAVGNEQFF

D: TRBD2
size: .
J: TRBJ2-2
V: TRBV15
DNA: TGTGCCACCAGCAGAGATCGGGCAAACGGGACTAGCGGGGGGGAGCTGTTTTTT
CDR3: CATSRDRANGTSGGELFF